This section outlines one T cell receptor beta chain sequence together with its context. Its antigen remains unidentified. These data are taken from a study of lymphopenia after photon versus proton radiotherapy. The CDR3 loop spans 14 amino acids. Overall study results and limits: Relative stability marked proton patients; photon patients lost diversity and naive cells. Post-nadir TCR diversity decline inversely tracked overall survival among those who died. Better survival with proton therapy was suggested as possible, not demonstrated.

Profiled with immunoSEQ multiplex PCR; TCRdb holds only in-frame clones, not every one. The top ten hold around 23% of the sample, which has thousands of clones, roughly 88% seen once. The origin of this receptor is a man older than 75 with cholangiocarcinoma. The sample was peripheral blood, taken from a patient treated with photon-based radiotherapy. J is TRBJ1-4 and V is TRBV7-5. TRBV7-5 has pseudogene status. CDR3 bases: TGTGCCAGCAGCTTGCGCAGGGAGGATGAAAAACTGTTTTTT. Protein sequence: CASSLRREDEKLFF.